Presented here are 2 T cell receptor beta chains from one specimen sequenced in a study of T-cell memory formation after mild COVID-19. TCRdb fed the 5' RACE reads into MiXCR, producing one record per CDR3 protein. The sample yields 150,000 to 200,000 distinct CDR3 sequences, about a fifth seen once. Sequencing was performed on PBMCs or a T cell subset sorted from them (not recorded which). These receptors came from an adult woman who had mild COVID-19 (a few samples of this study predate the infection). Cell type and time point are not known.

The chain combines TRBV5-6 with TRBJ2-5; perhaps TRBD1 as D (5 bases). V was cut by 0 bases and J by 2 bases, with 11 bases left in between. CDR3 size: 15 residues. Germline values: CDR1 SGHDT, CDR2 YYEEEE. The CDR3: CASSLVQGWQETQYF. The CDR3 bases are TGTGCCAGCAGCTTGGTCCAGGGCTGGCAAGAGACCCAGTACTTC.

This clonotype was counted a few times. V is TRBV4-3 and J is TRBJ2-1, with 10 bases that match TRBD2. Germline V lookup: CDR1 LGHNA, CDR2 YSLEER. The CDR3 length is 16 residues. V was pared by 1 base and J by 8 bases, with 8 bases of the junction left unmatched. The CDR3 loop is CASSQVLAGKRDEQFF. CDR3 sequence (DNA): TGCGCCAGCAGCCAAGTACTAGCGGGAAAAAGGGATGAGCAGTTCTTC.